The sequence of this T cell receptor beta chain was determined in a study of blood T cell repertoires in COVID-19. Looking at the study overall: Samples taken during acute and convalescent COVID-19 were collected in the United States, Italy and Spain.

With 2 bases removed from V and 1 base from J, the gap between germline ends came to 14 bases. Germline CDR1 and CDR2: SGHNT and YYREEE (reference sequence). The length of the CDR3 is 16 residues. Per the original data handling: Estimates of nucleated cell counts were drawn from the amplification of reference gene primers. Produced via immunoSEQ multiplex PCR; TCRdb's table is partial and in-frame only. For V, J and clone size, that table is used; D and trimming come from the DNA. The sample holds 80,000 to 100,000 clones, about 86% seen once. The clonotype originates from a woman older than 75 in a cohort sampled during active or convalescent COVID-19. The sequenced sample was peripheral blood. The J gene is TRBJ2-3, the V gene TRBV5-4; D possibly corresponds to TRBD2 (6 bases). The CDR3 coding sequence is TGTGCCAGCAGCTTCCCCCTTAGCGGAGGCACAGATACGCAGTATTTT. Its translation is CASSFPLSGGTDTQYF.